This TCR beta chain originates from a study of T-cell reconstitution after alpha-beta-depleted transplantation in children. About this clonotype: What it recognizes is unknown. A much bigger clone sits one base away, suggesting this may be a read error.

The CDR3 runs to 17 residues. Germline CDR1 DFQATT, CDR2 SNEGSKA (reference sequence). General study findings and limits: Most T-cell counts and diversity one year after the transplant came from T cells that were newly produced. Several hundred expanded graft clones reportedly supplied alpha-beta T cells about two months after transplant. Some patients' high day-60 TCRbeta diversity was traced to surviving recipient T cells and thymic progenitors.

Molecular barcoding with unique molecular identifiers was used for the TCRbeta library. TCRdb re-called the PCR reads with MiXCR, one entry per CDR3 protein. The sample has fewer than 500,000 distinct CDR3 sequences, roughly two fifths seen once; the top ten hold 27%. The origin of this receptor is a girl aged 2 to 10 with aplastic anemia, due to receive a stem cell transplant. The sample was PBMCs, taken before TCRalphabeta/CD19-depleted stem cell transplant. V gene TRBV20-1 combines with J gene TRBJ2-7; 7 bases are a match to TRBD2. CDR3 DNA: TGCTGTGCTAGAGAAGGCCCCCGGGACTACCATTCCTACGAGCAGTACTTC. This sequence encodes CCAREGPRDYHSYEQYF.